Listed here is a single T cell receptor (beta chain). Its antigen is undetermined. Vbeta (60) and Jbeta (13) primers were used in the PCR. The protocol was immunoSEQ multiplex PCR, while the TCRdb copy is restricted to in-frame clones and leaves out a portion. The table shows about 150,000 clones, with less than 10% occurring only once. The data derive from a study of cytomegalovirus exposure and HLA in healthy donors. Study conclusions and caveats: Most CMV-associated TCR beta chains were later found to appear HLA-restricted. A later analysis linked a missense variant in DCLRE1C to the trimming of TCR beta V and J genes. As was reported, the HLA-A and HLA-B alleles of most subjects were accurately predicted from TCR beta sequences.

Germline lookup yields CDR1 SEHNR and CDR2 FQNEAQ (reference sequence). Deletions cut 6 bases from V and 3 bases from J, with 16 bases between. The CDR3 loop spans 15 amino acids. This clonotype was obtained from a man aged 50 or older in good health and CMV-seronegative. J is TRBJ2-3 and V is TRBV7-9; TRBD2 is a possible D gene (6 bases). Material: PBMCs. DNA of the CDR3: TGTGCCAGCAGATCCGGCGGGGTCCTTACAGATACGCAGTATTTT. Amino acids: CASRSGGVLTDTQYF.